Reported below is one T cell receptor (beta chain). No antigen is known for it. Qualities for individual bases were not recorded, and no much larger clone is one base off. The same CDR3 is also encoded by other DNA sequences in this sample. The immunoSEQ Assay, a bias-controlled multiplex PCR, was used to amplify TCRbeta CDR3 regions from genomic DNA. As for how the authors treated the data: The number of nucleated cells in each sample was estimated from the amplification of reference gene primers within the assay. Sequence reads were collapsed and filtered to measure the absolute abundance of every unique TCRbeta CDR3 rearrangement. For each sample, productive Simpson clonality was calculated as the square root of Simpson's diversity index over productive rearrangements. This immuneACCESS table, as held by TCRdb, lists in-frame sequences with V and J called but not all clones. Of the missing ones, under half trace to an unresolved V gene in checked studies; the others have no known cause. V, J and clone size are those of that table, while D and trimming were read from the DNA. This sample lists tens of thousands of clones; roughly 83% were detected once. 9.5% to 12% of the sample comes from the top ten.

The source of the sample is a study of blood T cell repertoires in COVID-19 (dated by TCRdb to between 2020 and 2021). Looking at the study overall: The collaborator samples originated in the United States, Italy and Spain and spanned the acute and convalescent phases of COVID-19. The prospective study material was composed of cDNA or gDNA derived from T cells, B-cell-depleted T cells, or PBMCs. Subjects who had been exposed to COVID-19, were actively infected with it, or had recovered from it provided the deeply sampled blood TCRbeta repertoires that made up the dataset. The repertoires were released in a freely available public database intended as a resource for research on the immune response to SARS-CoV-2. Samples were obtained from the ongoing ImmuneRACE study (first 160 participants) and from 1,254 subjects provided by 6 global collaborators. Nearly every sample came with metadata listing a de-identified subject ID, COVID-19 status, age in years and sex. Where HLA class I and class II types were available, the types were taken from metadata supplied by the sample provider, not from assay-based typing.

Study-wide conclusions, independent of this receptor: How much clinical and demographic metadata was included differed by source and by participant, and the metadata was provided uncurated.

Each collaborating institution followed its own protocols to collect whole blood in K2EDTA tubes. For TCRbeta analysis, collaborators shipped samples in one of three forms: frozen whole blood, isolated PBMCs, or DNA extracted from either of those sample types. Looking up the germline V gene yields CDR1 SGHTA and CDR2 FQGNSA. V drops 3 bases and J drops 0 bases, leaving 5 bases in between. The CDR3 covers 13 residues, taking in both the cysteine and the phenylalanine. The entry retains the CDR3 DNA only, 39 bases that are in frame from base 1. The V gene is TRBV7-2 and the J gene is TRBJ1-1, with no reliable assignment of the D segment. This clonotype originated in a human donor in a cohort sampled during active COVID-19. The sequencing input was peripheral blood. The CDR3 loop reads CASSFSVNTEAFF. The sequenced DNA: TGTGCCAGCAGCTTTTCCGTGAACACTGAAGCTTTCTTT.